A single sample is the source of the 16 T cell receptor beta chains below, sequenced in a study of CXCR3-negative and CXCR3-positive naive CD8 T cells. Preparation of TRB cDNA libraries relied on 5' RACE carrying UMI labels. TCRdb reprocessed the 5' RACE reads and keeps a single row for each CDR3 protein, giving no DNA. The table gives 140,000 to 150,000 distinct CDR3 sequences; the top ten clones make up about 0.28% of it. For these TCRs, the target antigens are not known. The study's findings and limits: TRB CDR3s of CXCR3-positive naive cells were more hydrophobic than those of CXCR3-negative naive cells.

Sequenced material: naive CXCR3+ CD8+ T cells from blood. Subset here: CD45RO-CCR7+CD27+CD95- naive CD8+ T cells expressing CXCR3 (TNR3+). The receptors originated from a human donor in good health. Some clones in this sample may be carry-over from other donors' samples.

The chain uses TRBV29-1 and TRBJ2-1; TCRdb's D gene call, TRBD1, goes unchecked for lack of DNA. CDR1 is SQVTM, CDR2 ANQGSEA, per germline. This CDR3 has 13 amino acids. The CDR3 loop reads CSVRVADWDEQFF.

CDR3: CASPPPTSTEYNEQFF. The chain combines TRBV28 with TRBJ2-1; no DNA is available, so the TRBD1 call from TCRdb remains unchecked. This CDR3 comprises 16 residues. Germline V lookup: CDR1 MDHEN, CDR2 SYDVKM. Together with reference TRBV28 and TRBJ2-1, the CDR3 gives the full variable domain: DVKVTQSSRYLVKRTGEKVFLECVQDMDHENMFWYRQDPGLGLRLIYFSYDVKMKEKGDIPEGYSVSREKKERFSLILESASTNQTSMYLCASPPPTSTEYNEQFFGPGTRLTVL.

The genes are TRBV19 and TRBJ1-1. Germline V gives CDR1 LNHDA, CDR2 SQIVND (reference sequence). This CDR3 region has 13 residues. The CDR3 loop is CASSSPENTEAFF.

The chain has TRBV9 and TRBJ2-1; without DNA, the TCRdb call of TRBD2 cannot be checked. In germline, CDR1 is SGDLS, CDR2 YYNGEE. The CDR3 runs to 19 residues. CDR3: CASSVGNSGSLFSYNEQFF.

The rearrangement joins TRBV7-3 to TRBJ2-1; absent DNA, TCRdb's TRBD1 call cannot be checked. Germline assignment: CDR1 SGHTA and CDR2 FQGTGA. There are 16 residues in the CDR3. Here the CDR3 reads CASSPSRGSPGSEQFF.

The rearrangement joins TRBV15 to TRBJ2-1; checking the TCRdb D call of TRBD2 is not possible without DNA. Germline CDR1 reads LNHNV; CDR2 reads YYDKDF (reference sequence). This CDR3 comprises 17 residues. CDR3 protein: CATSGATSGRLGPEQFF. Drawing the rest from reference TRBV15 and TRBJ2-1, the complete variable domain is DAMVIQNPRYQVTQFGKPVTLSCSQTLNHNVMYWYQQKSSQAPKLLFHYYDKDFNNEADTPDNFQSRRPNTSFCFLDIRSPGLGDTAMYLCATSGATSGRLGPEQFFGPGTRLTVL.

The chain recombines TRBV15 with TRBJ1-1. Per germline, CDR1 LNHNV and CDR2 YYDKDF (reference sequence). This CDR3 comprises 14 residues. The CDR3 protein is CSTSSPYSPTGAFF.

This chain's CDR3 is CASSYPGELFF. J is TRBJ2-2 and V is TRBV9. Germline V gene data show CDR1 as SGDLS and CDR2 as YYNGEE. This CDR3 contains 11 residues.

The chain links TRBV5-1 to TRBJ2-1. Per germline, CDR1 SGHRS and CDR2 YFSETQ. CDR3 size: 12 residues. The CDR3 is CASSSLQVEQFF.

The rearrangement uses TRBV6-2 or TRBV6-3 and TRBJ1-1; TCRdb picks TRBD1, but there is no DNA to check that call. Germline CDR1 and CDR2: MNHEY and SVGEGT. The CDR3 extends over 15 amino acids. The CDR3 reads CASSDPTGAYTEAFF.

The chain carries TRBV5-1 and TRBJ1-1; lacking DNA, the TRBD1 call made by TCRdb goes unchecked. The CDR3 spans 15 residues. Germline V gene sequence: CDR1 SGHRS, CDR2 YFSETQ. The CDR3 loop is CASSLAQGMNTEAFF.

This chain connects TRBV29-1 to TRBJ2-5; TCRdb outputs TRBD1, but without DNA this stays unchecked. CDR1 is SQVTM, CDR2 ANQGSEA, per germline. The CDR3 spans 13 residues. The CDR3 protein is CSGRGTGLETQYF. The full variable domain, with the rest looked up from reference TRBV29-1 and TRBJ2-5, is SAVISQKPSRDICQRGTSLTIQCQVDSQVTMMFWYRQQPGQSLTLIATANQGSEATYESGFVIDKFPISRPNLTFSTLTVSNMSPEDSSIYLCSGRGTGLETQYFGPGTRLLVL.

The chain couples TRBV7-6 to TRBJ2-3; TCRdb proposes TRBD2, but this gene call is untestable without DNA. Per the germline V gene, CDR1 is SGHVS and CDR2 is FNYEAQ. The CDR3 extends over 14 amino acids. The CDR3 here is CASSLLGGADTQYF.

This chain links TRBV11-2 with TRBJ2-1; TCRdb designates TRBD1, a call that cannot be tested without DNA. CDR3 length equals 16 residues. CDR1 SGHAT and CDR2 FQNNGV come from the germline V gene. CDR3 loop: CASSLARAPPGETQYF.

The genes are TRBV7-3 and TRBJ2-3; with no DNA, the TCRdb D assignment of TRBD2 cannot be verified. The germline V gene has CDR1 SGHTA and CDR2 FQGTGA. The CDR3 totals 14 residues. CDR3 sequence: CASSLGPGPDTQYF. Full variable domain (rest looked up from reference TRBV7-3 and TRBJ2-3): GAGVSQTPSNKVTEKGKYVELRCDPISGHTALYWYRQSLGQGPEFLIYFQGTGAADDSGLPNDRFFAVRPEGSVSTLKIQRTERGDSAVYLCASSLGPGPDTQYFGPGTRLTVL.

The chain carries TRBV6-6 and TRBJ2-5. The germline V gene has CDR1 MNHNY and CDR2 SVGAGI (reference sequence). The CDR3 is made up of 15 amino acids. CDR3 sequence: CASSYLLDYQETQYF.